This TCR beta chain was found in a study of tumor-infiltrating lymphocytes in localized non-small cell lung cancer. V was cut by 5 bases and J by 10 bases, with 18 bases left in between. Germline CDR1 is MNHEY and CDR2 is SMNVEV (reference sequence). The CDR3 is made up of 13 amino acids. The protocol was immunoSEQ multiplex PCR, while the TCRdb copy is restricted to in-frame clones and leaves out a portion. The sample lists fewer than 20,000 clones, 73% occurring once. Sequences were obtained from lung tumor tissue. This chain uses TRBV27 with TRBJ2-7, with a tentative D call TRBD2 (7 bases). The clonotype originates from a human donor with non-small cell lung cancer. This CDR3 reads CASSEGEGSIQYF. The CDR3 coding sequence is TGTGCCAGCAGTGAGGGGGAGGGCAGCATCCAGTACTTC.